One and the same sample provided the 17 T cell receptor beta chains below, sequenced in a study of PD-1 blockade in classical Hodgkin lymphoma. No patient escaped relapse after autologous stem cell transplantation, and brentuximab vedotin exposure varied. Clones were sequenced by immunoSEQ multiplex PCR, and TCRdb holds only the in-frame ones, with some missing. The data contain more than 90,000 clones, around 89% of them singletons. This specimen consisted of peripheral blood mononuclear cells (PBMCs), obtained before the second cycle of nivolumab. These receptors originate from a human donor with classical Hodgkin lymphoma.

CDR3 DNA: TGTGCCAGCAGCGGTGGGACTATCAATCAGTACTTC. Amino acids: CASSGGTINQYF. This chain connects TRBV5-5 to TRBJ2-7; 7 bases match TRBD2. The ends lost 4 bases at V and 10 bases at J; junction bases unmatched: 8. The CDR3 has 12 residues. Germline-derived CDR1 and CDR2 are SGHKS and YYEKEE (reference sequence). The variable domain in full, completed from reference TRBV5-5 and TRBJ2-7, reads DAGVTQSPTHLIKTRGQQVTLRCSPISGHKSVSWYQQVLGQGPQFIFQYYEKEERGRGNFPDRFSARQFPNYSSELNVNALLLGDSALYLCASSGGTINQYFGPGTRLTVT.

V is TRBV2 and J is TRBJ2-7, with D possibly TRBD2 on 6 matching bases. Germline CDR1 SNHLY, CDR2 FYNNEI. Trimming removed 7 bases at V and 1 base at J, with 11 bases between. CDR3 length equals 13 residues. In DNA, the CDR3 is TGTGCCAGCAAAGCCGGGAGATCCTACGAGCAGTACTTC. Its translation: CASKAGRSYEQYF.

The V and J genes are TRBV5-4 and TRBJ1-2; perhaps TRBD1 as D (6 bases). The CDR3 runs 13 residues. Per the germline V gene, CDR1 is SGHNT and CDR2 is YYREEE (reference sequence). The V and J ends lost 4 bases and 2 bases respectively, with 9 bases between them. The CDR3 nucleotides are TGTGCCAGCAGCCTCGGGACAAACTATGGCTACACCTTC. It codes for CASSLGTNYGYTF. The variable domain in full, with the rest retrieved from reference TRBV5-4 and TRBJ1-2, is ETGVTQSPTHLIKTRGQQVTLRCSSQSGHNTVSWYQQALGQGPQFIFQYYREEENGRGNFPPRFSGLQFPNYSSELNVNALELDDSALYLCASSLGTNYGYTFGSGTRLTVV.

V usage is TRBV28 and J usage is TRBJ2-3, with 11 positions matching TRBD2. The CDR3 is made up of 12 amino acids. Looked up from germline, CDR1 is MDHEN and CDR2 is SYDVKM. The CDR3 loop reads CGSGGATDTQYF. The CDR3, as DNA: TGTGGTAGCGGGGGGGCTACGGATACGCAGTATTTT.

The rearrangement joins TRBV4-2 to TRBJ1-3; no firm D call. From germline, CDR1 is LGHNA and CDR2 YNFKEQ. V lost 3 bases and J lost 0, with 12 bases in between. CDR3 length: 16 residues. The CDR3 region is CASSQAGTASGNTIYF. For the CDR3, the DNA is TGTGCCAGCAGCCAGGCGGGTACAGCCTCTGGAAACACCATATATTTT.

The chain couples TRBV27 to TRBJ1-1; D is unresolved. Trimming took off 6 bases at V and 7 bases at J, with 18 bases between the two ends. The CDR3 is 14 amino acids. Germline CDR1 reads MNHEY; CDR2 reads SMNVEV (reference sequence). CDR3: CASRFGPGVSEAFF. Written as DNA, the CDR3 is TGTGCCAGCAGGTTCGGTCCGGGTGTGAGTGAAGCTTTCTTT.

This clone was seen at least ten times. The rearrangement joins TRBV28 to TRBJ2-3; 11 positions agree with TRBD2. This CDR3 spans 17 amino acids. Per germline, CDR1 MDHEN and CDR2 SYDVKM. After removal of 5 bases from V and 2 bases from J, the junction contained 9 bases not matched to a gene. CDR3 DNA sequence: TGTGCCAGCAGTAATATCATAGCGGGGGGGGCCACAGATACGCAGTATTTT. Protein sequence: CASSNIIAGGATDTQYF.

The J gene is TRBJ2-3, the V gene TRBV2; 12 positions match TRBD2. Losses at the gene ends were 8 bases for V and 3 bases for J; bases not matched to a gene: 3. CDR3 length: 14 residues. The germline gives CDR1 SNHLY, CDR2 FYNNEI. CDR3 residues: CASGLAGGTDTQYF. CDR3 sequence (DNA): TGTGCCAGCGGGCTAGCGGGGGGGACAGATACGCAGTATTTT.

The V and J genes are TRBV6-5 and TRBJ2-2; D is perhaps TRBD1 (6 bases). The CDR3 is made up of 14 amino acids. Germline V gene lookup returns CDR1 MNHEY and CDR2 SVGAGI. V gave up 6 bases and J gave up 9 bases, with 17 bases separating them. The CDR3 sequence is CASRNGQRTRELFF. CDR3 DNA: TGTGCCAGCAGAAACGGACAGAGGACCAGGGAGCTGTTTTTT.

The chain recombines TRBV29-1 with TRBJ2-3; 14 bases are shared with TRBD2. Germline loops: CDR1 SQVTM, CDR2 ANQGSEA. With 3 bases clipped from V and 2 bases from J, the junction kept 16 bases outside the gene matches. The CDR3 is made up of 20 amino acids. The CDR3 reads CSVDFRLTSGGVIDTDTQYF. The CDR3 coding sequence is TGCAGCGTTGATTTTCGGCTGACTAGCGGGGGGGTGATTGACACAGATACGCAGTATTTT.

This chain joins TRBV4-1 and TRBJ2-7; D may match TRBD1 or TRBD2 (6 bases each). Trimming took 0 bases from V and 5 from J, leaving 11 bases between them. In germline, CDR1 is MGHRA, CDR2 YSYEKL. The CDR3 consists of 14 residues. The CDR3 region has the DNA TGCGCCAGCAGCCAAGAAGGGGGAGGCAACGAGCAGTACTTC. Encoded protein: CASSQEGGGNEQYF.

The chain couples TRBV7-3 to TRBJ2-2; D is uncertain. CDR1 and CDR2 (germline): SGHTA, FQGTGA. This CDR3 spans 14 amino acids. Trimming left V 1 base short and J 0 bases short, with 3 bases between. CDR3 residues: CASSLSPNTGELFF. The CDR3 nucleotides are TGTGCCAGCAGCTTAAGTCCGAACACCGGGGAGCTGTTTTTT.

This clone was found once. The rearrangement uses TRBV14 and TRBJ1-6; perhaps TRBD1 as D (5 bases). The V end was cut by 0 bases, the J end by 5 bases, with 11 bases between. The CDR3 has 16 residues. CDR1 is SGHDN and CDR2 is FVKESK in the germline V gene. For the CDR3, the DNA is TGTGCCAGCAGCCAAGAGGGAGGGGTCCATAATTCACCCCTCCACTTT. Translating gives CASSQEGGVHNSPLHF.

The V call is TRBV5-1, the J call TRBJ1-3; weak D call: TRBD1 (5 bases). CDR1 SGHRS and CDR2 YFSETQ come from the germline V gene. The V end lost 5 bases, the J end lost 0 bases, and 9 bases lay between the germline ends. The CDR3 covers 14 residues. CDR3 DNA sequence: TGCGCCAGCAGAGGGGACCTCTCTGGAAACACCATATATTTT. Translation: CASRGDLSGNTIYF.

The chain uses TRBV7-6 and TRBJ2-3; TRBD2 matches at 9 bases. With V trimmed by 5 bases and J by 4 bases, 7 bases remained unmatched. The CDR3 length is 15 residues. Germline V gene sequence: CDR1 SGHVS, CDR2 FNYEAQ. CDR3 in amino acids: CASSVGTSTADTQYF. CDR3 sequence (DNA): TGTGCCAGCAGCGTCGGGACTAGCACCGCAGATACGCAGTATTTT.

The chain combines TRBV2 with TRBJ2-1, with 12 bases matching TRBD2. The CDR3 is 15 residues long. Germline V CDR1 and CDR2: SNHLY, FYNNEI. V was pared by 5 bases and J by 6 bases, with 5 bases of the junction left unmatched. CDR3 protein: CASSTQGLAGNEQFF. In nucleotides, the CDR3 is TGTGCCAGCAGTACGCAGGGACTAGCGGGCAATGAGCAGTTCTTC.

The CDR3 coding sequence is TGCGCCAGCAGCCAAGATCCTGGCAGTAGCACAGATACGCAGTATTTT. Its protein product is CASSQDPGSSTDTQYF. The chain joins TRBV4-3 to TRBJ2-3; D not resolved. CDR1 and CDR2 from the germline V gene are LGHNA and YSLEER. The V gene lost 0 bases and the J gene lost 0 bases, with 10 bases spanning the gap. The CDR3 is 16 amino acids.